This TCR beta chain was recovered during a study of blood T cell repertoires in COVID-19. Study overall: Samples taken during acute and convalescent COVID-19 were collected in the United States, Italy and Spain. T cells, B-cell-depleted T cells, or PBMCs supplied cDNA or gDNA.

Germline assignment: CDR1 SGDLS and CDR2 YYNGEE. Trimming stripped 3 bases from V and 15 bases from J, with 19 bases between. CDR3 length equals 13 residues. Authors' analysis steps: Nucleated cell number was recorded as an estimate derived from reference gene primer amplification. Generated by immunoSEQ multiplex PCR, the TCRdb table keeps only in-frame clones and is missing some. V and J calls and clone size follow that table, whereas D and trimming were derived from the DNA. The data contain about 59,000 clones, 80% to 95% of them singletons. This clonotype was sampled from a man aged 80 or over with acute or convalescent COVID-19. The specimen was peripheral blood. The rearrangement joins TRBV9 to TRBJ2-1, with D tentatively TRBD1 (6 bases). CDR3 sequence reads: CASSALQGTTRFF. As DNA, the CDR3 is TGTGCCAGCAGCGCGTTACAGGGCACTACGCGGTTCTTC.